The present TCR beta chain was sequenced within a study of shared clonotypes between healthy human individuals. Study results and caveats: The sole specimen, blood, was sampled, and tissue repertoires likely differ.

Germline V gene lookup returns CDR1 KGHSH and CDR2 LQKENI. The ends were cut back, 2 bases at V and 3 bases at J, with 8 bases in the middle. The CDR3 contains 13 residues. The donors, all of them Caucasian adults, lived in Nashville, Tennessee. Unsorted samples used some 90 million PBMCs for genomic DNA. The assay was run at deep level. Generated by immunoSEQ multiplex PCR, the TCRdb table keeps only in-frame clones and is missing some. Seen here are 450,000 to 500,000 clones, roughly 80% observed once, and the top ten hold about 12%. This clone appeared a few times. The antigen is unknown. The sequenced sample consisted of PBMCs. This TCR came from a woman aged 40 to 50 in good health. Some clones in this sample may be carry-over from other donors' samples. The genes are TRBV18 and TRBJ2-7; D call uncertain. As DNA, the CDR3 is TGTGCCAGCTCACCAAGGCAGGACTACGAGCAGTACTTC. Translation gives CASSPRQDYEQYF.